The sequence of this T cell receptor beta chain was determined in a study of blood T cell repertoires in COVID-19. The overall study: Italy, Spain and the United States were the sources of the convalescent and acute COVID-19 samples. Nucleic acid was either cDNA or gDNA, and it came from T cells, B-cell-depleted T cells, or PBMCs.

V was trimmed by 2 bases and J by 3 bases, leaving 13 bases between them. The CDR3 spans 15 residues. Per the germline V gene, CDR1 is LGHDT and CDR2 is YNNKEL (reference sequence). Original data processing: Amplification from reference gene primers served as the basis for estimated nucleated cell counts. TCRdb's copy holds only in-frame clones and misses some; the assay was immunoSEQ multiplex PCR. From that table come the V and J calls and clone size; the DNA was used to work out D and trimming. The sample has about 55,000 clones; 75% to 95% are singletons. The clonotype originates from a middle-aged man with active COVID-19. The rearrangement uses TRBV3-1 (or the pseudogene TRBV3-2) and TRBJ2-5, with no clear D. Sequenced: peripheral blood. CDR3 residues: CASSQPAAVKETQYF. The CDR3 DNA reads TGTGCCAGCAGCCAACCGGCCGCGGTAAAAGAGACCCAGTACTTC.